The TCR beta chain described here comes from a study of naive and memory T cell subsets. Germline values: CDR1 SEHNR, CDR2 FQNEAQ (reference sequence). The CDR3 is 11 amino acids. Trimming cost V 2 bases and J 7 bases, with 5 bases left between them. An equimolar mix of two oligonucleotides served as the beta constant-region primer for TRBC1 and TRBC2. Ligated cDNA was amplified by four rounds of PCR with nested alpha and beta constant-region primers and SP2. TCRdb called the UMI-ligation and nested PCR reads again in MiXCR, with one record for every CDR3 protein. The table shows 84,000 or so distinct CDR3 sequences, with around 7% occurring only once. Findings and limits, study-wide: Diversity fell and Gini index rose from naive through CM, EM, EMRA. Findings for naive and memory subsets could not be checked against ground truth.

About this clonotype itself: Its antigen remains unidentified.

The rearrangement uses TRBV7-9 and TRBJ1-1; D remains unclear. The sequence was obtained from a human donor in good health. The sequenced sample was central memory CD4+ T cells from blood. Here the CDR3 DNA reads TGTGCCAGCAGCTTATTCGATGAAGCTTTCTTT. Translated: CASSLFDEAFF.